The T cell receptor beta chain under discussion was sequenced for a study of response to subunit inactivated influenza vaccine. The CDR3 is 15 residues long. Per germline, CDR1 SGHRS and CDR2 YFSETQ. V was trimmed by 0 bases and J by 2 bases, leaving 12 bases between them. Using its own MiXCR run on the RT-PCR reads, TCRdb lists one record per CDR3 protein. The sample holds over 150,000 distinct CDR3 sequences, approximately 11% seen once. Overall study findings and caveats: Authors proposed each seasonal influenza vaccination draws in few new T cells.

Ten or more counts support this clonotype. The antigen remains unidentified. This receptor was taken from a man in his forties or fifties who received an inactivated influenza vaccine. The J gene is TRBJ2-7, the V gene TRBV5-1; perhaps D is TRBD1 or TRBD2 (5 bases each). Source: non-naive T cells sorted from PBMCs, taken roughly 45 days after vaccination. The CDR3 DNA follows: TGCGCCAGCAGCTTGGGGGGGACCCGAACCTACGAGCAGTACTTC. Protein product: CASSLGGTRTYEQYF.